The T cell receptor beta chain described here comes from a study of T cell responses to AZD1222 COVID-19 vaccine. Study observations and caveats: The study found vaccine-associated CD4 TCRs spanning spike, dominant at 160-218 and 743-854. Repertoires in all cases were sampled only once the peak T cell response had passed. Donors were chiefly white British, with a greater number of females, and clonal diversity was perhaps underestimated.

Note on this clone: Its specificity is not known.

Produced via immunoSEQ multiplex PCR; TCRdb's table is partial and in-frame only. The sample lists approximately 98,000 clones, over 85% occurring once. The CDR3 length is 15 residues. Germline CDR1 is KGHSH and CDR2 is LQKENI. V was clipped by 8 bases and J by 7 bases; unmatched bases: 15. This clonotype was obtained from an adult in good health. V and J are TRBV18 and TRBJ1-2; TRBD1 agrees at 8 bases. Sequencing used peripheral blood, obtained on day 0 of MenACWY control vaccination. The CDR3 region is CASGEGPGQGRGYTF. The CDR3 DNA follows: TGTGCCAGCGGAGAAGGGCCCGGACAGGGTCGTGGCTACACCTTC.